The 23 T cell receptor beta chains listed next were all sequenced from one sample in a study of control samples from healthy donors and cancer patients. Assay: immunoSEQ multiplex PCR; the TCRdb copy retains only in-frame clones and omits some. The sample contains 150,000 or so clones, approximately 93% of which appear only once. The sample comprised blood. All receptors derive from a young man in good health.

The chain is built from TRBV7-2 and TRBJ2-7; D tentatively fits TRBD1 or TRBD2 (5 bases each). CDR3 size: 17 residues. Trimming pared 1 base from V and 0 bases from J, leaving 16 bases between. CDR1 SGHTA and CDR2 FQGNSA come from the germline V gene. In nucleotides, the CDR3 is TGTGCCAGCAGCTTAGAGTCTGTGGGGGTGGCCTCCTACGAGCAGTACTTC. Translation gives CASSLESVGVASYEQYF.

The chain combines TRBV7-8 with TRBJ1-2, with 9 bases lining up with TRBD1. CDR3 size: 14 residues. Unmatched junction bases numbered 8, after V lost 6 bases and J lost 6 bases. The germline V gene has CDR1 SGHVS and CDR2 FQNEAQ. The CDR3 spells CASRFWGQGDGYTF. CDR3 coding DNA: TGTGCCAGCAGATTTTGGGGACAGGGCGATGGCTACACCTTC. Full variable domain (remainder filled in from reference TRBV7-8 and TRBJ1-2): GAGVSQSPRYKVAKRGQDVALRCDPISGHVSLFWYQQALGQGPEFLTYFQNEAQLDKSGLPSDRFFAERPEGSVSTLKIQRTQQEDSAVYLCASRFWGQGDGYTFGSGTRLTVV.

This clone was seen just once. CDR3 region: CASSSGTRNYNEQFF. The CDR3 DNA reads TGTGCCAGCAGTTCCGGGACTAGGAATTACAATGAGCAGTTCTTC. This rearrangement joins TRBV6-2 or TRBV6-3 to TRBJ2-1; TRBD2 matches 8 bases. The CDR3 has 15 residues. J gave up 4 bases and V 4 bases, and 6 bases lay outside the gene matches. Germline V CDR1 and CDR2: MNHEY, SVGEGT.

This chain links TRBV12-5 with TRBJ1-5; 8 nucleotides line up with TRBD1. The CDR3 is made up of 14 amino acids. Germline CDR1 LGHNT, CDR2 FRNRAP. V gave up 6 bases and J gave up 6 bases; unmatched junction bases: 7. This chain's CDR3 is CASGRDRLSQPQHF. CDR3 coding DNA: TGTGCTAGTGGCCGGGACAGGTTGAGTCAGCCCCAGCATTTT.

This clone was counted once. The chain links TRBV6-5 to TRBJ1-5, with a possible D match to TRBD1 (6 bases). V was trimmed by 6 bases and J by 2 bases, leaving 14 bases between them. The CDR3 spans 15 residues. Germline CDR1 reads MNHEY; CDR2 reads SVGAGI. The CDR3 bases are TGTGCCAGCAGATTGGACAGTCGCCGCAATCAGCCCCAGCATTTT. This codes for CASRLDSRRNQPQHF.

The CDR3 here is CASSLGPTGTPDEQYF. In DNA, the CDR3 is TGTGCCAGCAGTTTGGGGCCGACAGGGACCCCTGACGAGCAGTACTTC. This rearrangement joins TRBV27 to TRBJ2-7; the match to TRBD1 covers 7 bases. Germline-derived CDR1 and CDR2 are MNHEY and SMNVEV (reference sequence). Trimming took 3 bases from V and 5 from J; bases not matched to a gene: 13. The CDR3 totals 16 residues.

The chain couples TRBV7-2 to TRBJ2-2, with D uncertain. CDR1 SGHTA and CDR2 FQGNSA come from the germline V gene. This CDR3 region has 14 residues. V was shortened by 3 bases and J by 4 bases, with 9 bases between the two germline ends. CDR3 in amino acids: CASSFYTVTGELFF. The CDR3 region has the DNA TGTGCCAGCAGCTTCTATACAGTCACCGGGGAGCTGTTTTTT. The full variable domain, its missing parts supplied by reference TRBV7-2 and TRBJ2-2, is GAGVSQSPSNKVTEKGKDVELRCDPISGHTALYWYRQSLGQGLEFLIYFQGNSAPDKSGLPSDRFSAERTGGSVSTLTIQRTQQEDSAVYLCASSFYTVTGELFFGEGSRLTVL.

V gene TRBV28 combines with J gene TRBJ2-7, with D possibly matching TRBD1 (6 bases). In germline, CDR1 is MDHEN, CDR2 SYDVKM. The V gene lost 3 bases and the J gene lost 0 bases, with 12 bases spanning the gap. This CDR3 spans 15 amino acids. CDR3 in DNA: TGTGCCAGCAGTTTTCAGGGGCGAAACTCCTACGAGCAGTACTTC. Translated: CASSFQGRNSYEQYF.

This clone was seen just once. The chain uses TRBV5-6 and TRBJ2-7; a possible D gene is TRBD2 (6 bases). With 6 bases removed from V and 6 bases from J, the gap between germline ends came to 16 bases. From germline, CDR1 is SGHDT and CDR2 YYEEEE. This CDR3 comprises 13 residues. As DNA, the CDR3 is TGTGCCAGCAAAGTGGGGACTGGCATCGAGCAGTACTTC. Translated, it gives CASKVGTGIEQYF.

This clone has only a few counts. The J gene is TRBJ1-3, the V gene TRBV29-1; D might be TRBD1 (5 bases). V was clipped by 6 bases and J by 0 bases, with 15 bases between them. The CDR3 consists of 15 residues. The germline V gene encodes CDR1 SQVTM and CDR2 ANQGSEA. In DNA form, the CDR3 reads TGCAGCGTGCTGGGGGGGAGTCCCTCTGGAAACACCATATATTTT. This encodes CSVLGGSPSGNTIYF. Together with reference TRBV29-1 and TRBJ1-3, the CDR3 gives the full variable domain: SAVISQKPSRDICQRGTSLTIQCQVDSQVTMMFWYRQQPGQSLTLIATANQGSEATYESGFVIDKFPISRPNLTFSTLTVSNMSPEDSSIYLCSVLGGSPSGNTIYFGEGSWLTVV.

The chain recombines TRBV19 with TRBJ1-1, with 8 bases aligning to TRBD1. Per germline, CDR1 LNHDA and CDR2 SQIVND (reference sequence). V was clipped by 6 bases and J by 5 bases; unmatched bases: 8. CDR3 length: 14 residues. The CDR3 nucleotides are TGTGCCAGTAGCCCCGCAGGGGGCGTTACTGAAGCTTTCTTT. Its translation is CASSPAGGVTEAFF.

The V and J genes are TRBV5-1 and TRBJ1-4, with no clear D. The CDR3 contains 16 residues. Germline V CDR1 and CDR2: SGHRS, YFSETQ. V was pared by 0 bases and J by 0 bases, with 9 bases between. Here the CDR3 DNA reads TGCGCCAGCAGCTTGGGAATGGGGACAACTAATGAAAAACTGTTTTTT. Protein: CASSLGMGTTNEKLFF.

This chain connects TRBV7-9 to TRBJ2-7; D may match TRBD1 or TRBD2 (5 bases each). This CDR3 is built from 17 residues. V lost 1 base and J lost 0, with 16 bases in between. Germline V gene data show CDR1 as SEHNR and CDR2 as FQNEAQ (reference sequence). The CDR3 here is CASSLGSYEGSSYEQYF. The CDR3, as DNA: TGTGCCAGCAGCTTAGGCTCTTACGAGGGGAGCTCCTACGAGCAGTACTTC.

This chain links TRBV7-9 with TRBJ2-7, with 7 bases aligning to TRBD1. From germline, CDR1 is SEHNR and CDR2 FQNEAQ (reference sequence). This CDR3 is built from 15 residues. Unmatched junction bases numbered 9, after V lost 4 bases and J lost 3 bases. The CDR3 here is CASSSTGAGGYEQYF. In DNA, the CDR3 is TGTGCCAGCAGCTCGACCGGGGCAGGGGGCTACGAGCAGTACTTC.

The gene calls are TRBV9 and TRBJ2-5; 12 bases are a match to TRBD2. From germline, CDR1 is SGDLS and CDR2 YYNGEE. V dropped 3 bases and J dropped 3; count of bases not matched to a gene: 6. The CDR3 consists of 16 residues. The CDR3 bases are TGTGCCAGCAGCGGACTAGCGGGAGCTCAAGAAGAGACCCAGTACTTC. Its protein product is CASSGLAGAQEETQYF.

The J gene is TRBJ1-2, the V gene TRBV6-4; D gene ambiguous. CDR3 length equals 15 residues. The V and J ends lost 3 bases and 0 bases respectively, with 11 bases between them. Per germline, CDR1 MRHNA and CDR2 SNTAGT. The CDR3 spells CASSDTRRSNYGYTF. The CDR3 nucleotides are TGTGCCAGCAGTGATACCCGACGGTCTAACTATGGCTACACCTTC.

J is TRBJ2-5 and V is TRBV14; TRBD1 matches 9 bases. V gave up 1 base and J gave up 4 bases; unmatched junction bases: 13. Per germline, CDR1 SGHDN and CDR2 FVKESK. The CDR3 sequence is 18 residues long. CDR3 sequence reads: CASSQAYWSGQGRETQYF. The CDR3 region has the DNA TGTGCCAGCAGCCAAGCTTATTGGAGCGGACAGGGGAGAGAGACCCAGTACTTC.

CDR3 DNA: TGTGCCAGCAGCCGATCCGGACTAGCGGGAGCAGATACGCAGTATTTT. This gives the protein CASSRSGLAGADTQYF. The rearrangement uses TRBV3-1 (or the pseudogene TRBV3-2) and TRBJ2-3; 13 positions match TRBD2. V trimming: 4 bases; J trimming: 4 bases; junction bases outside the gene matches: 5. Looked up from germline, CDR1 is LGHDT and CDR2 is YNNKEL (reference sequence). The CDR3 extends over 16 amino acids.

The rearrangement uses TRBV11-3 and TRBJ2-1; D might be TRBD1 (5 bases). Germline V lookup: CDR1 SGHNT, CDR2 YENEEA. Deletions cut 4 bases from V and 6 bases from J, with 16 bases between. The CDR3 covers 15 residues. The CDR3 nucleotides read TGTGCCAGCAGCTCGGACATCAAGTACCCCAATGAGCAGTTCTTC. Its protein is CASSSDIKYPNEQFF.

This chain links TRBV3-1 (or the pseudogene TRBV3-2) with TRBJ1-2; D ambiguous. The CDR3 totals 15 residues. Trimming took off 1 base at V and 3 bases at J, with 12 bases between the two ends. Germline lookup yields CDR1 LGHDT and CDR2 YNNKEL (reference sequence). The DNA of the CDR3 is TGTGCCAGCAGCCAAGCGCGGCAGCACGACTATGGCTACACCTTC. Translating gives CASSQARQHDYGYTF.

The chain links TRBV4-2 to TRBJ2-1; D is uncertain. CDR1 is LGHNA, CDR2 YNFKEQ, per germline. This CDR3 spans 15 amino acids. The V end lost 4 bases, the J end lost 5 bases, and 15 bases lay between the germline ends. In DNA form, the CDR3 reads TGTGCCAGCAGCCGCGATCGTAAGGTAGACAATGAGCAGTTCTTC. Its translation is CASSRDRKVDNEQFF.

This clone was found a few times. The genes are TRBV6-1 and TRBJ1-5; possible D gene TRBD1, 5 bases. Germline assignment: CDR1 MNHNS and CDR2 SASEGT. The CDR3 is 14 residues long. Trimming cost V 3 bases and J 4 bases, with 10 bases left between them. CDR3 bases: TGTGCCAGCAGTGACCAACGGGGGAATCAGCCCCAGCATTTT. Translation: CASSDQRGNQPQHF.

Within the sample, this clone is medium-sized. This sequence joins TRBV5-4 and TRBJ1-1; TRBD1 matches at 8 bases. There are 13 residues in the CDR3. Trimming cost V 9 bases and J 4 bases; bases outside gene matches: 8. CDR1 is SGHNT, CDR2 YYREEE, per germline (reference sequence). DNA for the CDR3: TGTGCCACAGCTCCAGGGGGCGGCACTGAAGCTTTCTTT. It codes for CATAPGGGTEAFF.